These 31 T cell receptor beta chains were sequenced from one sample in a study of T cell responses to AZD1222 COVID-19 vaccine. The protocol was immunoSEQ multiplex PCR, while the TCRdb copy is restricted to in-frame clones and leaves out a portion. The sample has roughly 150,000 clones, roughly nine tenths seen once; the top ten hold 1.5% to 2%. Sequenced material: peripheral blood, taken 28 days after the second AZD1222 dose. The receptors were sampled from an adult who received the AZD1222 COVID-19 vaccine.

The count of this clone is one. This chain joins TRBV7-9 and TRBJ1-2; 7 bases map to TRBD1. CDR3 size: 14 residues. Unmatched junction bases numbered 6, after V lost 3 bases and J lost 5 bases. Germline V gives CDR1 SEHNR, CDR2 FQNEAQ (reference sequence). CDR3 in DNA: TGTGCCAGCAGCTTGCCGGGACAGCGGTATGGCTACACCTTC. Its translation: CASSLPGQRYGYTF.

The chain's CDR3 is CASSPGQFYGYTF. CDR3 nucleotide sequence: TGTGCCAGCAGTCCTGGACAGTTCTATGGCTACACCTTC. V is TRBV28 and J is TRBJ1-2; possible D gene TRBD1, 6 bases. Trimming took off 5 bases at V and 4 bases at J, with 11 bases between the two ends. The CDR3 has 13 residues. Per the germline V gene, CDR1 is MDHEN and CDR2 is SYDVKM.

This clone has just one count. This chain connects TRBV28 to TRBJ2-7; possible D gene TRBD1, 6 bases. The CDR3 consists of 19 residues. Germline values: CDR1 MDHEN, CDR2 SYDVKM. V gave up 8 bases and J gave up 2 bases, with 31 bases separating them. This CDR3 reads CASAGVGHTPETPAYEQYF. The CDR3, as DNA: TGTGCCAGCGCTGGAGTGGGACATACCCCCGAGACCCCCGCCTACGAGCAGTACTTC. The full variable domain, rest sourced from reference TRBV28 and TRBJ2-7, is DVKVTQSSRYLVKRTGEKVFLECVQDMDHENMFWYRQDPGLGLRLIYFSYDVKMKEKGDIPEGYSVSREKKERFSLILESASTNQTSMYLCASAGVGHTPETPAYEQYFGPGTRLTVT.

The rearrangement uses TRBV6-6 and TRBJ1-5; TRBD1 matches at 7 bases. Unmatched junction bases numbered 3, after V lost 6 bases and J lost 1 base. The CDR3 loop spans 14 amino acids. Germline V gene lookup returns CDR1 MNHNY and CDR2 SVGAGI (reference sequence). The CDR3, as DNA: TGTGCCAGCAGCTTGGGACAGAGCAATCAGCCCCAGCATTTT. Translation gives CASSLGQSNQPQHF.

The rearrangement links TRBV7-3 to TRBJ1-1; weak D call: TRBD1 (5 bases). Germline V gene lookup returns CDR1 SGHTA and CDR2 FQGTGA. With 5 bases removed from V and 4 bases from J, the gap between germline ends came to 11 bases. This CDR3 spans 13 amino acids. This chain's CDR3 is CASSPRTGTEAFF. The CDR3 DNA reads as TGTGCCAGCAGCCCCCGTACAGGCACTGAAGCTTTCTTT.

The genes are TRBV30 and TRBJ2-7; 12 bases match TRBD2. This CDR3 has 14 amino acids. Germline V gene data show CDR1 as GTSNPN and CDR2 as SVGIG (reference sequence). Trimming cost V 3 bases and J 6 bases; bases outside gene matches: 6. CDR3 sequence reads: CAWRTSGSRSEQYF. CDR3 DNA: TGTGCCTGGAGGACTAGCGGGAGCCGCTCCGAGCAGTACTTC.

The chain couples TRBV30 to TRBJ1-3; no clear D. Germline V gene lookup returns CDR1 GTSNPN and CDR2 SVGIG (reference sequence). V shed 0 bases and J shed 1 base, with 7 bases lying between them. This CDR3 has 14 residues. CDR3 region: CAWSVSSSGNTIYF. CDR3 sequence (DNA): TGTGCCTGGAGTGTGTCGTCATCTGGAAACACCATATATTTT.

The chain recombines TRBV5-4 with TRBJ2-7, with D perhaps matching TRBD2 (5 bases). The germline gives CDR1 SGHNT, CDR2 YYREEE (reference sequence). The CDR3 extends over 16 amino acids. V gave up 0 bases and J gave up 2 bases, with 15 bases separating them. The CDR3 protein is CASSLGPKSGPYEQYF. In DNA form, the CDR3 reads TGTGCCAGCAGCTTGGGCCCAAAAAGCGGACCCTACGAGCAGTACTTC.

V and J are TRBV28 and TRBJ2-1; no clear D gene. V gave up 8 bases and J gave up 0 bases, with 8 bases separating them. The CDR3 runs 13 residues. Germline lookup yields CDR1 MDHEN and CDR2 SYDVKM. Written as DNA, the CDR3 is TGTGCCAGCGATACTGGCTCCTACAATGAGCAGTTCTTC. It is translated as CASDTGSYNEQFF.

The rearrangement uses TRBV29-1 and TRBJ2-3, with TRBD1 matching over 7 bases. The CDR3 sequence is 13 residues long. Germline assignment: CDR1 SQVTM and CDR2 ANQGSEA. Trimming took 4 bases from V and 8 from J; bases not matched to a gene: 9. The CDR3 reads CSVGGGPSGTQYF. CDR3 bases: TGCAGCGTTGGAGGGGGCCCATCGGGTACGCAGTATTTT.

This clone was recorded only once. This chain uses TRBV5-1 with TRBJ2-1, with 12 positions matching TRBD2. J gave up 4 bases and V 6 bases, and 14 bases lay outside the gene matches. There are 18 residues in the CDR3. The germline CDR1 and CDR2 sequences are SGHRS and YFSETQ. CDR3 in DNA: TGCGCCAGCAACCCATACCCTAGCGGGGGGGATATATACAATGAGCAGTTCTTC. Translated, it gives CASNPYPSGGDIYNEQFF.

The chain employs TRBV19 and TRBJ2-1, with D uncertain. The V gene lost 6 bases and the J gene lost 3 bases, with 15 bases spanning the gap. Germline CDR1 reads LNHDA; CDR2 reads SQIVND (reference sequence). This CDR3 contains 15 residues. The CDR3 is CASSSGDPLYNEQFF. The CDR3 DNA is TGTGCCAGTAGCTCAGGAGACCCTCTCTACAATGAGCAGTTCTTC.

The V gene is TRBV24-1, the J gene TRBJ2-3; D might be TRBD2 (6 bases). CDR3 length: 15 residues. Deletions cut 5 bases from V and 1 base from J, with 12 bases between. Germline CDR1 is KGHDR and CDR2 is SFDVKD. The CDR3 loop reads CATSGGVRGTDTQYF. CDR3 DNA: TGTGCCACCAGTGGGGGGGTGCGGGGCACAGATACGCAGTATTTT.

J is TRBJ2-3 and V is TRBV5-1; D is undetermined. CDR1 SGHRS and CDR2 YFSETQ come from the germline V gene. Trimming cost V 1 base and J 5 bases, with 5 bases left between them. There are 12 residues in the CDR3. The CDR3 nucleotides are TGCGCCAGCAGCTTGCTCGAAGATACGCAGTATTTT. It translates to CASSLLEDTQYF.

This clone showed up just once. The chain combines TRBV7-9 with TRBJ1-1; 9 bases align to TRBD1. The CDR3 runs to 15 residues. The V gene's germline CDR1 is SEHNR and CDR2 FQNEAQ (reference sequence). Trimming took 5 bases from V and 6 from J; bases not matched to a gene: 10. CDR3 sequence (DNA): TGTGCCAGCAGCACTAGCCCGGGACAGGGCCCTGAAGCTTTCTTT. Residues: CASSTSPGQGPEAFF.

This rearrangement joins TRBV10-3 to TRBJ2-7; D ambiguous. This CDR3 spans 15 amino acids. V lost 2 bases and J lost 0, with 11 bases in between. CDR1 and CDR2 from the germline V gene are ENHRY and SYGVKD. The CDR3 is CAISEALPGSYEQYF. The CDR3 DNA is TGTGCCATCAGTGAGGCCCTCCCCGGCTCCTACGAGCAGTACTTC.

This clone was found once. The chain recombines TRBV28 with TRBJ2-7, with 14 bases identical to TRBD2. The CDR3 consists of 18 residues. Trimming removed 1 base from V and 2 bases from J; junction bases left unmatched: 7. Germline V CDR1 and CDR2: MDHEN, SYDVKM. DNA of the CDR3: TGTGCCAGCAGTTTATCCCCCCCGACTAGCGGGAGGGCCTACGAGCAGTACTTC. Translated: CASSLSPPTSGRAYEQYF.

This clone was picked up one time. The rearrangement links TRBV6-1 to TRBJ1-1, with 7 bases that match TRBD1. Germline assignment: CDR1 MNHNS and CDR2 SASEGT. The CDR3 is 19 residues long. After removal of 0 bases from V and 5 bases from J, the junction contained 18 bases not matched to a gene. CDR3 amino acids: CASSEAPPSNRGGRTEAFF. DNA for the CDR3: TGTGCCAGCAGTGAAGCGCCCCCATCCAACAGGGGTGGGAGAACTGAAGCTTTCTTT.

The CDR3 loop is CASSLSGGGAVEQFF. CDR3 DNA: TGTGCCAGCAGCTTATCCGGCGGGGGGGCCGTTGAGCAGTTCTTC. V and J are TRBV11-3 and TRBJ2-1; TRBD2 aligns across 9 bases. V was pared by 2 bases and J by 9 bases, with 8 bases of the junction left unmatched. CDR1 and CDR2 from the germline V gene are SGHNT and YENEEA. This CDR3 is 15 amino acids long. Full variable domain (missing parts from reference TRBV11-3 and TRBJ2-1): EAGVVQSPRYKIIEKKQPVAFWCNPISGHNTLYWYLQNLGQGPELLIRYENEEAVDDSQLPKDRFSAERLKGVDSTLKIQPAELGDSAVYLCASSLSGGGAVEQFFGPGTRLTVL.

The chain uses TRBV11-2 and TRBJ2-5; 10 bases map to TRBD1. This CDR3 has 19 residues. V trimming: 1 base; J trimming: 8 bases; junction bases outside the gene matches: 19. Germline-derived CDR1 and CDR2 are SGHAT and FQNNGV. The CDR3 DNA sequence: TGTGCCAGCAGCTTAGGAATTATCATGACAGGGGGCCGGGGATCTACCCAGTACTTC. Translation: CASSLGIIMTGGRGSTQYF.

This chain connects TRBV5-1 to TRBJ2-3; TRBD2 matches at 8 bases. Germline loops: CDR1 SGHRS, CDR2 YFSETQ. After removal of 4 bases from V and 4 bases from J, the junction contained 11 bases not matched to a gene. This CDR3 is built from 16 residues. In nucleotides, the CDR3 is TGCGCCAGCAGCCCCGGGGGAGCGGGGGTCCCAGATACGCAGTATTTT. Amino acids: CASSPGGAGVPDTQYF.

The chain is built from TRBV7-2 and TRBJ2-7, with TRBD2 matching over 7 bases. This CDR3 region has 14 residues. Germline-derived CDR1 and CDR2 are SGHTA and FQGNSA. With V trimmed by 5 bases and J by 3 bases, 7 bases remained unmatched. This chain's CDR3 is CASSQFGLVYEQYF. CDR3 coding DNA: TGTGCCAGCAGCCAATTTGGACTAGTCTACGAGCAGTACTTC.

The V gene is TRBV27, the J gene TRBJ1-1; no definite D call. The germline V gene encodes CDR1 MNHEY and CDR2 SMNVEV (reference sequence). CDR3 length: 13 amino acids. V dropped 6 bases and J dropped 0 bases, with 8 bases sitting between them. CDR3 amino acids: CASRRVMNTEAFF. In nucleotides, the CDR3 is TGTGCCAGCAGACGGGTGATGAACACTGAAGCTTTCTTT.

The chain employs TRBV5-4 and TRBJ1-1; 9 bases match TRBD1. The CDR3 is made up of 14 amino acids. The V segment lost 7 bases and the J segment 3 bases; nucleotides outside the gene matches: 7. Germline V gene sequence: CDR1 SGHNT, CDR2 YYREEE (reference sequence). CDR3 bases: TGTGCCAGCCAGAGACAGGGGGAGGACACTGAAGCTTTCTTT. It translates to CASQRQGEDTEAFF. Complete variable domain (other parts from reference TRBV5-4 and TRBJ1-1): ETGVTQSPTHLIKTRGQQVTLRCSSQSGHNTVSWYQQALGQGPQFIFQYYREEENGRGNFPPRFSGLQFPNYSSELNVNALELDDSALYLCASQRQGEDTEAFFGQGTRLTVV.

This chain joins TRBV15 and TRBJ2-3; TRBD1 matches at 10 bases. Per germline, CDR1 LNHNV and CDR2 YYDKDF (reference sequence). The trim removed 1 base at V and 6 bases at J, leaving 4 bases unmatched. CDR3 length equals 15 residues. The CDR3 DNA reads as TGTGCCACCAGCAGAGTCCCGGGACAGGGGGATACGCAGTATTTT. As protein: CATSRVPGQGDTQYF.

The chain uses TRBV6-6 and TRBJ2-2; TRBD1 might be the D (6 bases). V lost 8 bases and J 0 bases, leaving 10 bases between the germline ends. Looked up from germline, CDR1 is MNHNY and CDR2 is SVGAGI (reference sequence). The CDR3 covers 14 residues. As DNA, the CDR3 is TGTGCCAGCGGAGAGGGGGCGAACACCGGGGAGCTGTTTTTT. Translating it yields CASGEGANTGELFF.

The CDR3 region is CASSEALGTLSYNEQFF. The DNA of the CDR3 is TGTGCCAGCAGTGAAGCCCTTGGGACACTCTCCTACAATGAGCAGTTCTTC. The chain employs TRBV6-1 and TRBJ2-1, with a weak D call TRBD1 (6 bases). Looked up from germline, CDR1 is MNHNS and CDR2 is SASEGT. The length of the CDR3 is 17 residues. The V end lost 0 bases, the J end lost 0 bases, and 12 bases lay between the germline ends.

In its sample, this clone was seen once. The V and J genes are TRBV15 and TRBJ2-3; 7 bases align to TRBD1. Germline V gives CDR1 LNHNV, CDR2 YYDKDF (reference sequence). This CDR3 contains 15 residues. V dropped 1 base and J dropped 1; count of bases not matched to a gene: 2. The CDR3 loop is CATSRATGGTDTQYF. CDR3 sequence (DNA): TGTGCCACCAGCAGAGCTACAGGGGGCACAGATACGCAGTATTTT.

The V gene is TRBV6-1, the J gene TRBJ2-5, with 8 bases that match TRBD1. V dropped 3 bases and J dropped 5; count of bases not matched to a gene: 11. Looked up from germline, CDR1 is MNHNS and CDR2 is SASEGT. The CDR3 extends over 16 amino acids. CDR3 DNA: TGTGCCAGCAGTGACCTGATGGGACAGGTGAAGGAGACCCAGTACTTC. This encodes CASSDLMGQVKETQYF.

The genes are TRBV5-1 and TRBJ2-7, with 9 bases fitting TRBD2. Germline V CDR1 and CDR2: SGHRS, YFSETQ. This CDR3 is built from 13 residues. V lost 5 bases and J lost 4; bases outside the gene matches: 4. CDR3 sequence reads: CASRSSGNYEQYF. The DNA of the CDR3 is TGCGCCAGCAGGTCTAGCGGGAATTACGAGCAGTACTTC.

The CDR3 sequence is CASRKGRGGTVSLRDTEAFF. In nucleotides, the CDR3 is TGCGCCAGCCGAAAAGGAAGAGGGGGGACAGTCTCCCTCAGGGACACTGAAGCTTTCTTT. This chain uses TRBV10-1 with TRBJ1-1; 7 nucleotides line up with TRBD1. Germline V gene data show CDR1 as WNHNN and CDR2 as SYGVQD (reference sequence). The CDR3 covers 20 residues. V lost 8 bases to trimming and J lost 3 bases; unmatched junction nucleotides: 27.